The clone carrying this T cell receptor (beta chain) was picked up a small number of times. The data originate from a study of T-cell memory formation after mild COVID-19. TCRdb re-derived calls from the 5' RACE reads in MiXCR, one entry per CDR3 protein. The sample gives some 86,000 distinct CDR3 sequences, approximately 23% of which show up once; around 45% is in the top ten. Sequencing was performed on PBMCs or a T cell subset sorted from them (not recorded which). This clonotype originated in a man aged 18 to 29 who had mild COVID-19 (a few samples of this study predate the infection). Cell type and time point are not known.

In DNA, the CDR3 is TGTGCCAGCAGGCCGGGACCAATCCAGCCCCAGCATTTT. It specifies CASRPGPIQPQHF. The chain is built from TRBV6-2 or TRBV6-3 and TRBJ1-5; D may be TRBD1 (5 bases). Germline CDR1 and CDR2: MNHEY and SVGEGT. The CDR3 consists of 13 residues. V was trimmed by 6 bases and J by 7 bases, leaving 13 bases between them.